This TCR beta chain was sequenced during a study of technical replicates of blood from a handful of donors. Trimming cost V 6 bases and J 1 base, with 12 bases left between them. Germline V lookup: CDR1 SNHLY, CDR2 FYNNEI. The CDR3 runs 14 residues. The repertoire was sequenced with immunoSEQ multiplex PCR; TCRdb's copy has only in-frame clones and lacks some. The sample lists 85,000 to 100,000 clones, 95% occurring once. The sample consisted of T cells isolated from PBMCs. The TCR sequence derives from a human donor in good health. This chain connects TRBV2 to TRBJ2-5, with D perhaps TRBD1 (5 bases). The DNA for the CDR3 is TGTGCCAGCAGGACCGACAGTTTCCAAGAGACCCAGTACTTC. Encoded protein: CASRTDSFQETQYF. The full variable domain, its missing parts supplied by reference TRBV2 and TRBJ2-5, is EPEVTQTPSHQVTQMGQEVILRCVPISNHLYFYWYRQILGQKVEFLVSFYNNEISEKSEIFDDQFSVERPDGSNFTLKIRSTKLEDSAMYFCASRTDSFQETQYFGPGTRLLVL.